The rows below give T cell receptor beta chains drawn from one sample of a study of T-cell memory formation after mild COVID-19. TCRdb fed the 5' RACE reads into MiXCR, producing one record per CDR3 protein. The sample holds 350,000 to 450,000 distinct CDR3 sequences, more than 20% seen once. Sequencing used PBMCs or a T cell subset sorted from them (not recorded which). The receptors were gathered from an adult woman who had mild COVID-19 (a few samples of this study predate the infection). Cell type and time point are not known. The CDR3 runs from the conserved cysteine through the conserved F or W. The D gene is left open where the match is weak. The size entry is marked missing in some rows and otherwise reads once, few, many or a size class.

V gene,J gene,clone size,D gene,CDR3 protein,CDR3 DNA
TRBV7-2,TRBJ1-2,NA,NA,CASSSGSAHTF,TGTGCCAGCAGCTCCGGGTCAGCGCACACCTTC
TRBV28,TRBJ2-7,many,NA,CASSHTYEQYF,TGTGCCAGCAGCCACACCTACGAGCAGTACTTC
TRBV5-5,TRBJ2-7,NA,NA,CASSLGGAASYEQYF,TGTGCCAGCAGCTTGGGAGGAGCAGCTTCCTACGAGCAGTACTTC
TRBV7-9,TRBJ2-7,few,NA,CASSSSGTPYEQYF,TGTGCCAGCAGCTCCTCTGGGACTCCCTACGAGCAGTACTTC
TRBV29-1,TRBJ1-2,few,TRBD1,CSVHPTGPNYGYTF,TGCAGCGTTCACCCGACAGGGCCCAACTATGGCTACACCTTC
TRBV10-3,TRBJ2-4,few,NA,CAISESAPQDIQYF,TGTGCCATCAGTGAGTCGGCCCCCCAGGACATTCAGTACTTC
TRBV20-1,TRBJ1-2,NA,TRBD1,CSARDISEGADGYTF,TGCAGTGCTAGAGATATAAGTGAGGGGGCCGACGGCTACACCTTC
TRBV20-1,TRBJ1-2,NA,NA,CSARDGRGSGYTF,TGCAGTGCTAGAGATGGGAGGGGTAGTGGCTACACCTTC
TRBV2,TRBJ1-2,few,TRBD1,CASRGQGTNYGYTF,TGTGCCAGCAGAGGACAGGGGACAAACTATGGCTACACCTTC
TRBV12-3/TRBV12-4,TRBJ2-2,NA,NA,CASSFFRTGELFF,TGTGCCAGCAGTTTCTTCCGCACCGGGGAGCTGTTTTTT
TRBV4-2,TRBJ2-7,NA,TRBD2,CASSRRRAGGISYEQYF,TGTGCCAGCAGCCGAAGGAGGGCGGGAGGAATCTCCTACGAGCAGTACTTC
TRBV20-1,TRBJ1-2,few,NA,CSPKAGYTF,TGCAGTCCGAAAGCGGGCTACACCTTC
TRBV6-5,TRBJ2-3,NA,NA,CASSYSIVGSTDTQYF,TGTGCCAGCAGTTACTCGATAGTAGGGTCCACAGATACGCAGTATTTT
TRBV7-9,TRBJ2-2,few,NA,CASYQGLPTGELFF,TGTGCCAGCTACCAAGGTCTCCCCACCGGGGAGCTGTTTTTT
TRBV5-5,TRBJ1-1,few,NA,CASSPWLMNTEAFF,TGTGCCAGCAGCCCTTGGCTTATGAACACTGAAGCTTTCTTT
TRBV18,TRBJ1-1,NA,NA,CASSQDSDNEAFF,TGTGCCAGCTCGCAGGACAGCGATAACGAAGCTTTCTTT
TRBV7-9,TRBJ1-1,NA,NA,CASSFATNTEAFF,TGTGCCAGCAGCTTTGCGACGAACACTGAAGCTTTCTTT
TRBV24-1,TRBJ2-3,NA,NA,CATSRVGDVTDTQYF,TGTGCCACCAGTCGCGTGGGGGATGTCACAGATACGCAGTATTTT
TRBV4-1,TRBJ2-5,few,TRBD1,CASSRTTGRETQYF,TGCGCCAGCAGCCGGACGACAGGGCGAGAGACCCAGTACTTC
TRBV7-9,TRBJ1-6,NA,TRBD1,CASSLALPGTANSPLHF,TGTGCCAGCAGCTTAGCCTTACCAGGGACAGCGAATTCACCCCTCCACTTT
TRBV5-1,TRBJ2-4,NA,NA,CASSPGLYGAKNIQYF,TGCGCCAGCAGTCCTGGTTTATATGGGGCCAAAAACATTCAGTACTTC
TRBV13,TRBJ2-1,many,TRBD2,CASSLGPSSLLGREGNEQFF,TGTGCCAGCAGCTTAGGTCCCTCCTCCCTGTTAGGGCGGGAGGGCAATGAGCAGTTCTTC
TRBV12-3/TRBV12-4,TRBJ2-5,few,TRBD2,CASSLGSAGGETQYF,TGTGCCAGCAGTTTGGGGTCGGCGGGGGGTGAGACCCAGTACTTC
TRBV18,TRBJ1-1,NA,TRBD1,CASSRRQGMNTEAFF,TGTGCCAGCTCACGACGACAGGGAATGAACACTGAAGCTTTCTTT
TRBV6-5,TRBJ1-2,NA,TRBD1,CASSTLTGGYGYTF,TGTGCCAGCAGTACTCTGACAGGGGGCTATGGCTACACCTTC
TRBV7-9,TRBJ2-1,NA,TRBD2,CASSFFSGSYNEQFF,TGTGCCAGCAGCTTCTTTAGCGGGAGCTACAATGAGCAGTTCTTC
TRBV7-9,TRBJ2-5,few,NA,CASSLPRSPLGAGETQYF,TGTGCCAGCAGCTTACCCCGATCCCCTTTAGGGGCCGGAGAGACCCAGTACTTC
TRBV6-5,TRBJ2-2,few,TRBD2,CASSYSIVTSGYTGELFF,TGTGCCAGCAGTTACTCGATAGTGACTAGCGGTTACACCGGGGAGCTGTTTTTT
TRBV19,TRBJ1-2,few,NA,CASTPAGGRGYTF,TGTGCCAGTACCCCCGCCGGGGGCAGGGGCTACACCTTC
TRBV19,TRBJ1-1,NA,TRBD1,CASSLRWGQGTEAFF,TGTGCCAGTAGTCTTCGTTGGGGACAGGGCACTGAAGCTTTCTTT
TRBV15,TRBJ2-1,few,TRBD2,CATSRDGSGSYYEQFF,TGTGCCACCAGCAGAGATGGGAGCGGGAGTTATTATGAGCAGTTCTTC
TRBV6-5,TRBJ1-1,few,TRBD1,CASSRDRDATEAFF,TGTGCCAGCAGTCGGGACAGGGACGCCACTGAAGCTTTCTTT
TRBV4-3,TRBJ2-2,few,NA,CASSQDLPHVDLAGELFF,TGCGCCAGCAGCCAAGATCTTCCACACGTAGATTTGGCCGGGGAGCTGTTTTTT
TRBV20-1,TRBJ2-5,NA,TRBD2,CSATGTSGRETQYF,TGCAGTGCTACCGGGACTAGCGGGAGAGAGACCCAGTACTTC
TRBV5-1,TRBJ2-5,NA,NA,CASSWSSGWETQYF,TGCGCCAGCAGCTGGAGCTCGGGGTGGGAGACCCAGTACTTC
TRBV21-1,TRBJ2-3,NA,NA,CASSIAVVADTQYF,TGTGCCAGCAGCATTGCCGTAGTAGCAGATACGCAGTATTTT
TRBV4-2,TRBJ1-1,NA,NA,CASSQIRSWDTEAFF,TGTGCCAGCAGCCAAATTCGTTCCTGGGACACTGAAGCTTTCTTT
TRBV27,TRBJ2-5,few,NA,CASSFTRRQETQYF,TGTGCCAGCAGTTTTACTAGAAGGCAAGAGACCCAGTACTTC
TRBV19,TRBJ2-7,NA,NA,CASSFGGGIDEQYF,TGTGCCAGTAGTTTTGGAGGGGGCATCGACGAGCAGTACTTC
TRBV4-2,TRBJ2-7,few,NA,CASSQASSESEQYF,TGTGCCAGCAGCCAAGCGTCTAGCGAGAGCGAGCAGTACTTC
TRBV6-2/TRBV6-3,TRBJ2-7,few,NA,CASSYSVDEQYF,TGTGCCAGCAGTTACTCGGTAGACGAGCAGTACTTC
TRBV5-1,TRBJ2-7,NA,TRBD1,CASSWTGYEQYF,TGCGCCAGCAGCTGGACAGGTTACGAGCAGTACTTC
TRBV14,TRBJ2-7,NA,NA,CASSQAGQTYEQYF,TGTGCCAGCAGCCAAGCCGGACAGACCTACGAGCAGTACTTC
TRBV7-9,TRBJ2-7,few,TRBD2,CASSLVETSGSYEQYF,TGTGCCAGCAGCTTAGTAGAAACTAGCGGGAGCTACGAGCAGTACTTC
TRBV5-1,TRBJ1-2,few,NA,CASSLVWQGKDYGYTF,TGCGCCAGCAGCTTGGTGTGGCAGGGGAAAGACTATGGCTACACCTTC
TRBV9,TRBJ1-1,NA,NA,CASSRDTNTEAFF,TGTGCCAGCAGCAGGGATACCAACACTGAAGCTTTCTTT
TRBV12-3/TRBV12-4,TRBJ2-2,few,TRBD2,CASSLALLAGWTGELFF,TGTGCCAGCAGTTTAGCCTTACTAGCGGGATGGACCGGGGAGCTGTTTTTT
TRBV10-3,TRBJ2-6,NA,NA,CAISESLSGANVLTF,TGTGCCATCAGTGAGTCCCTCTCTGGGGCCAACGTCCTGACTTTC
TRBV6-6,TRBJ1-3,few,NA,CASSPGTGNTIYF,TGTGCCAGCAGTCCCGGGACAGGAAACACCATATATTTT
TRBV18,TRBJ2-5,NA,TRBD1,CASSPTGGFAETQYF,TGTGCCAGCTCACCGACAGGGGGATTCGCAGAGACCCAGTACTTC
TRBV5-4,TRBJ1-2,NA,NA,CASSLQSMGYGYTF,TGTGCCAGCAGCCTACAGAGCATGGGCTATGGCTACACCTTC
TRBV3-1,TRBJ2-6,many,TRBD1,CASSMTGARYGANVLTF,TGTGCCAGCAGTATGACAGGGGCGCGTTATGGGGCCAACGTCCTGACTTTC
TRBV15,TRBJ2-2,few,TRBD2,CATSRDLAANTGELFF,TGTGCCACCAGCAGAGATCTAGCGGCGAACACCGGGGAGCTGTTTTTT